One sample yielded the 32 T cell receptor beta chains listed below, sequenced in a study of T-cell memory formation after mild COVID-19. TCRdb used MiXCR to reprocess the 5' RACE reads, holding one entry per CDR3 protein. Here the sample spans approximately 340,000 distinct CDR3 sequences, 15% to 20% being singletons. Sequencing input: PBMCs or a T cell subset sorted from them (not recorded which). The receptors originated from a man between 18 and 29 years old who had mild COVID-19 (a few samples of this study predate the infection). Cell type and time point are not known.

The chain links TRBV20-1 to TRBJ2-7, with 9 bases fitting TRBD2. The CDR3 runs to 15 residues. Germline V gene sequence: CDR1 DFQATT, CDR2 SNEGSKA (reference sequence). J lost 2 bases, V lost 0 bases, and 5 bases had no gene match. For the CDR3, the DNA is TGCAGTGCTAGAGATATGAGCGGGGGGACCTACGAGCAGTACTTC. Translating gives CSARDMSGGTYEQYF.

This clonotype has only one observation. V usage is TRBV18 and J usage is TRBJ1-5, with D possibly matching TRBD1 (6 bases). Germline V CDR1 and CDR2: KGHSH, LQKENI. CDR3 length equals 15 residues. Trimming left V 2 bases short and J 4 bases short, with 12 bases between. The CDR3 sequence: CASSPYNRANQPQHF. CDR3 coding DNA: TGTGCCAGCTCACCATACAACAGGGCTAATCAGCCCCAGCATTTT.

A few counts support this clonotype. The genes are TRBV9 and TRBJ2-3; TRBD1 or TRBD2 may be the D gene (6 bases each). Looked up from germline, CDR1 is SGDLS and CDR2 is YYNGEE. V lost 0 bases and J 4 bases, leaving 9 bases between the germline ends. The CDR3 runs 14 residues. As DNA, the CDR3 is TGTGCCAGCAGCGTAGTAGGGGGGTCAGATACGCAGTATTTT. Its protein product is CASSVVGGSDTQYF.

This clonotype was counted only a few times. V usage is TRBV4-1 and J usage is TRBJ2-1, with TRBD2 matching over 8 bases. CDR1 is MGHRA, CDR2 YSYEKL, per germline. The CDR3 runs 16 residues. The ends lost 0 bases at V and 3 bases at J; junction bases unmatched: 4. The CDR3: CASSQEGRGGYNEQFF. DNA of the CDR3: TGCGCCAGCAGCCAAGAGGGACGGGGGGGCTACAATGAGCAGTTCTTC.

This clonotype was observed a handful of times. The chain links TRBV4-1 to TRBJ1-1; 8 bases map to TRBD1. The ends lost 3 bases at V and 5 bases at J; junction bases unmatched: 5. The CDR3 has 14 residues. The V gene's germline CDR1 is MGHRA and CDR2 YSYEKL. CDR3 region: CASSHGQGGTEAFF. In nucleotides, the CDR3 is TGCGCCAGCAGCCACGGACAGGGAGGAACTGAAGCTTTCTTT.

This clonotype was detected many times. This chain uses TRBV20-1 with TRBJ2-7; 7 nucleotides align to TRBD1. This CDR3 spans 13 amino acids. CDR1 is DFQATT, CDR2 SNEGSKA, per germline (reference sequence). Trimming cost V 5 bases and J 2 bases; bases outside gene matches: 6. The CDR3 DNA sequence: TGCAGTGCTTGGACAGGACAAACCTACGAGCAGTACGTC. This translates into CSAWTGQTYEQYV.

J is TRBJ1-6 and V is TRBV5-1; 9 nucleotides align to TRBD1. The J segment lost 4 bases and the V segment lost 0 bases, leaving 2 bases of the junction unmatched. This CDR3 has 16 residues. Germline loops: CDR1 SGHRS, CDR2 YFSETQ. CDR3 sequence: CASSLDGTGYNSPLHF. CDR3 nucleotide sequence: TGCGCCAGCAGCTTGGACGGGACAGGGTATAATTCACCCCTCCACTTT.

This clonotype was counted only a few times. The chain recombines TRBV7-2 with TRBJ2-3; D perhaps matches TRBD1 (5 bases). CDR3 length: 15 residues. Trimming took 2 bases from V and 0 from J, leaving 9 bases between them. CDR1 and CDR2 (germline): SGHTA, FQGNSA. The CDR3 nucleotides are TGTGCCAGCAGCTTAAATGGGGCTAGCACAGATACGCAGTATTTT. Residues: CASSLNGASTDTQYF.

The table lists this clonotype with a few counts. The chain uses TRBV30 and TRBJ1-3, with unresolved D. Germline V CDR1 and CDR2: GTSNPN, SVGIG (reference sequence). The CDR3 is 14 residues long. Trimming took 0 bases from V and 9 from J, leaving 15 bases between them. The CDR3 sequence is CAWSVLRAIGTIYF. In DNA form, the CDR3 reads TGTGCCTGGAGTGTATTAAGGGCGATCGGCACCATATATTTT.

This clonotype ranks as medium-sized. The CDR3 loop reads CASSTTGSQDTQYF. The DNA for the CDR3 is TGTGCCAGCAGTACAACAGGGAGTCAAGATACGCAGTATTTT. The chain recombines TRBV28 with TRBJ2-3; perhaps TRBD1 as D (6 bases). The CDR3 runs to 14 residues. V lost 5 bases and J lost 5, with 14 bases in between. Germline lookup yields CDR1 MDHEN and CDR2 SYDVKM. The full variable domain, completed using reference TRBV28 and TRBJ2-3, is DVKVTQSSRYLVKRTGEKVFLECVQDMDHENMFWYRQDPGLGLRLIYFSYDVKMKEKGDIPEGYSVSREKKERFSLILESASTNQTSMYLCASSTTGSQDTQYFGPGTRLTVL.

The V gene is TRBV5-4, the J gene TRBJ2-3; 8 positions match TRBD2. The CDR3 has 14 residues. Germline CDR1 SGHNT, CDR2 YYREEE (reference sequence). Germline trimming cut 1 base from V and 4 bases from J; bases unmatched to any gene: 2. The CDR3 sequence: CASSLIGGADTQYF. CDR3 coding DNA: TGTGCCAGCAGCTTGATCGGGGGGGCAGATACGCAGTATTTT.

This clonotype appeared a few times. The chain joins TRBV6-2 or TRBV6-3 to TRBJ1-5, with 9 bases identical to TRBD1. CDR3 size: 16 residues. Trimming removed 2 bases from V and 1 base from J; junction bases left unmatched: 3. CDR1 and CDR2 from the germline V gene are MNHEY and SVGEGT. The CDR3 DNA reads TGTGCCAGCAGTTACGGGACAGGGAACAGCAATCAGCCCCAGCATTTT. Amino acids: CASSYGTGNSNQPQHF.

This clonotype was counted ten times or more. The chain combines TRBV9 with TRBJ2-3; 7 nucleotides align to TRBD1. Trimming took 5 bases from V and 3 from J; bases not matched to a gene: 9. Per germline, CDR1 SGDLS and CDR2 YYNGEE. This CDR3 comprises 15 residues. CDR3 sequence reads: CASRATGTATDTQYF. The DNA of the CDR3 is TGTGCCAGCAGGGCAACCGGGACAGCAACAGATACGCAGTATTTT.

The chain joins TRBV5-1 to TRBJ1-5; D gene ambiguous. Trimming took off 1 base at V and 3 bases at J, with 20 bases between the two ends. CDR3 size: 18 residues. Per the germline V gene, CDR1 is SGHRS and CDR2 is YFSETQ. The CDR3 DNA reads TGCGCCAGCAGCTTGCACCGCCGGCTCCTTTTATCCAATCAGCCCCAGCATTTT. It encodes CASSLHRRLLLSNQPQHF.

The V call is TRBV9, the J call TRBJ2-1, with 10 bases fitting TRBD2. This CDR3 is 15 amino acids long. Germline CDR1 is SGDLS and CDR2 is YYNGEE. Trimming removed 4 bases from V and 8 bases from J; junction bases left unmatched: 9. CDR3 residues: CASSLPSGGTDEQFF. DNA of the CDR3: TGTGCCAGCAGCTTGCCTAGCGGGGGAACCGATGAGCAGTTCTTC.

There are many counts of this clonotype. The gene calls are TRBV6-2 or TRBV6-3 and TRBJ2-1, with D tentatively TRBD2 (5 bases). Germline assignment: CDR1 MNHEY and CDR2 SVGEGT. V lost 5 bases to trimming and J lost 0 bases, with 14 bases between them. The CDR3 has 16 amino acids. CDR3: CASSPAFRGSYNEQFF. The DNA of the CDR3 is TGTGCCAGCAGTCCCGCGTTCCGGGGCTCCTACAATGAGCAGTTCTTC.

This clonotype was detected a few times. The rearrangement uses TRBV4-1 and TRBJ2-1; D possibly matches TRBD1 or TRBD2 (12 bases each). CDR1 MGHRA and CDR2 YSYEKL come from the germline V gene. V was shortened by 3 bases and J by 6 bases, with 33 bases between the two germline ends. CDR3 length equals 21 residues. CDR3 protein: CASSHFGRDRGLAGGPNEQFF. CDR3 DNA sequence: TGCGCCAGCAGCCATTTCGGCCGGGACAGGGGGCTAGCGGGGGGGCCCAATGAGCAGTTCTTC.

This chain links TRBV4-1 with TRBJ1-5; possible D gene TRBD1, 6 bases. With 0 bases removed from V and 2 bases from J, the gap between germline ends came to 11 bases. CDR1 and CDR2 (germline): MGHRA, YSYEKL. This CDR3 is 16 amino acids long. CDR3 in DNA: TGCGCCAGCAGCCAAGATCAGGACAGTCGCAATCAGCCCCAGCATTTT. This gives the protein CASSQDQDSRNQPQHF.

The chain joins TRBV6-5 to TRBJ1-2; D is ambiguous. CDR3 length: 15 residues. Germline V gene sequence: CDR1 MNHEY, CDR2 SVGAGI. V was cut by 2 bases and J by 2 bases, with 12 bases left in between. The CDR3 bases are TGTGCCAGCAGTTACGGGGTGGGGTCCAACTATGGCTACACCTTC. It is translated as CASSYGVGSNYGYTF.

This chain joins TRBV2 and TRBJ1-1; D may be TRBD1 (5 bases). The CDR3 loop spans 14 amino acids. Trimming took 5 bases from V and 5 from J, leaving 15 bases between them. Germline CDR1 SNHLY, CDR2 FYNNEI. CDR3 bases: TGTGCCAGCAGTTACCAGGGCAGGGCGACTGAAGCTTTCTTT. Its translation: CASSYQGRATEAFF.

The chain combines TRBV23-1 with TRBJ2-7; no firm D call. TRBV23-1 is an ORF for which the function is uncertain. V was cut by 3 bases and J by 2 bases, with 11 bases left in between. The CDR3 is 14 amino acids. CDR3 nucleotides: TGCGCCAGCAGTCATAGGCCCCTCGCCTACGAGCAGTACTTC. This translates into CASSHRPLAYEQYF.

This sequence joins TRBV4-1 and TRBJ1-4; a weak D match, TRBD1 (5 bases). Deletions cut 0 bases from V and 5 bases from J, with 13 bases between. Germline V lookup: CDR1 MGHRA, CDR2 YSYEKL. The CDR3 is 16 residues long. CDR3 sequence reads: CASSQDRGSGNEKLFF. The CDR3, as DNA: TGCGCCAGCAGCCAAGATCGGGGGAGTGGGAATGAAAAACTGTTTTTT.

The chain recombines TRBV19 with TRBJ1-1; D possibly corresponds to TRBD1 (5 bases). CDR1 is LNHDA, CDR2 SQIVND, per germline (reference sequence). The CDR3 runs 13 residues. V dropped 6 bases and J dropped 9 bases, with 17 bases sitting between them. In nucleotides, the CDR3 is TGTGCCAGTAGCCCGACGGGGACCCATAAAGCTTTCTTT. The encoded protein is CASSPTGTHKAFF.

The gene calls are TRBV4-2 and TRBJ1-2, with D unclear. V was shortened by 0 bases and J by 5 bases, with 22 bases between the two germline ends. This CDR3 contains 18 residues. From germline, CDR1 is LGHNA and CDR2 YNFKEQ. The CDR3 region has the DNA TGTGCCAGCAGCCAAGACGGGCTAGCGGAGCGCCCCAATTATGGCTACACCTTC. Translating it yields CASSQDGLAERPNYGYTF.

The chain joins TRBV5-1 to TRBJ2-2; D uncertain. Per the germline V gene, CDR1 is SGHRS and CDR2 is YFSETQ. The CDR3 runs 16 residues. Trimming left V 2 bases short and J 1 base short, with 12 bases between. The CDR3 loop is CASSLGPRVNTGELFF. In nucleotides, the CDR3 is TGCGCCAGCAGCTTAGGGCCCCGGGTGAACACCGGGGAGCTGTTTTTT.

This clonotype was detected many times. The CDR3 protein is CASNDIARYTQYF. CDR3 in DNA: TGTGCCAGCAATGATATAGCGCGATATACGCAGTATTTT. V usage is TRBV6-2 or TRBV6-3 and J usage is TRBJ2-3; possible D gene TRBD2, 5 bases. V dropped 7 bases and J dropped 7 bases, with 15 bases sitting between them. The CDR3 sequence is 13 residues long. CDR1 and CDR2 (germline): MNHEY, SVGEGT.

There are a few counts of this clonotype. The chain carries TRBV6-1 and TRBJ2-4, with 9 bases fitting TRBD1. The length of the CDR3 is 13 residues. Trimming took 5 bases from V and 8 from J; bases not matched to a gene: 4. The V gene's germline CDR1 is MNHNS and CDR2 SASEGT. CDR3 sequence reads: CASSWDRADIQYF. CDR3 coding DNA: TGTGCCAGCAGTTGGGACAGGGCTGACATTCAGTACTTC.

This clonotype was detected only a few times. The chain carries TRBV6-5 and TRBJ2-7; no reliable D call. The V end lost 4 bases, the J end lost 1 base, and 14 bases lay between the germline ends. The germline V gene encodes CDR1 MNHEY and CDR2 SVGAGI. The CDR3 covers 15 residues. CDR3 sequence reads: CASSFYPDGSYEQYV. DNA for the CDR3: TGTGCCAGCAGTTTTTACCCGGACGGTTCCTACGAGCAGTACGTC.

Many counts were recorded for this clonotype. The J gene is TRBJ2-3, the V gene TRBV4-1; D is possibly TRBD1 or TRBD2 (5 bases each). The CDR3 is 14 residues long. In germline, CDR1 is MGHRA, CDR2 YSYEKL. The V gene lost 4 bases and the J gene lost 4 bases, with 12 bases spanning the gap. Written as DNA, the CDR3 is TGCGCCAGCAGCCCACGGGACGGTCCAGATACGCAGTATTTT. Translation: CASSPRDGPDTQYF.

This sequence joins TRBV11-3 and TRBJ2-1; 10 nucleotides agree with TRBD1. Unmatched junction bases numbered 6, after V lost 5 bases and J lost 5 bases. Germline loops: CDR1 SGHNT, CDR2 YENEEA. This CDR3 is 15 amino acids long. The chain's CDR3 is CASSTGGQGHNEQFF. CDR3 in DNA: TGTGCCAGCAGCACAGGGGGACAGGGGCACAATGAGCAGTTCTTC.

This clonotype was counted between two and nine times. V is TRBV6-5 and J is TRBJ1-3, with 11 bases aligning to TRBD1. Germline V gene data show CDR1 as MNHEY and CDR2 as SVGAGI. CDR3 length equals 20 residues. The V and J ends lost 0 bases and 0 bases, in that order; junction bases with no gene match: 10. CDR3 loop: CASSYSTGQGAPPSGNTIYF. The CDR3 DNA follows: TGTGCCAGCAGTTACTCGACTGGACAGGGGGCCCCCCCCTCTGGAAACACCATATATTTT.

Many counts were recorded for this clonotype. The CDR3 loop reads CASLGDYEQFF. The CDR3 nucleotides are TGCGCCAGCCTCGGGGACTATGAGCAGTTCTTC. The V and J genes are TRBV5-1 and TRBJ2-1, with D tentatively TRBD2 (6 bases). CDR3 length: 11 amino acids. The V and J ends lost 7 bases and 8 bases respectively, with 10 bases between them. Germline loops: CDR1 SGHRS, CDR2 YFSETQ. Looking up the rest from reference TRBV5-1 and TRBJ2-1 gives the full variable domain: KAGVTQTPRYLIKTRGQQVTLSCSPISGHRSVSWYQQTPGQGLQFLFEYFSETQRNKGNFPGRFSGRQFSNSRSEMNVSTLELGDSALYLCASLGDYEQFFGPGTRLTVL.